This TCR beta chain was obtained from a study of lymphopenia after photon versus proton radiotherapy. Study-level findings and limits: A bigger post-nadir fall in TCR diversity correlated inversely with survival time in deceased patients. Better survival with proton therapy was suggested as possible, not demonstrated. Proton therapy kept repertoires fairly stable, unlike photons, which gained effector/memory cells. Post-nadir diversity loss with photons came from oligoclonal expansion, particularly CD8+ Temra cells.

About this clone itself: What it binds is not known.

Sequencing was performed with immunoSEQ multiplex PCR; in TCRdb, only in-frame clones are kept and a portion is missing. In the table there are some 55,000 clones, around 86% of which are singletons. V lost 6 bases to trimming and J lost 8 bases, with 16 bases between them. Germline values: CDR1 LGHNA, CDR2 YNFKEQ. The CDR3 totals 14 residues. The sample in question was peripheral blood, obtained from a patient treated with photon-based radiotherapy. The chain has TRBV4-2 and TRBJ1-4; a possible D gene is TRBD1 (6 bases). This receptor was identified in a man aged 35 to 55 with gastric cancer. The CDR3 DNA reads as TGTGCCAGCAGGAAGCGCAGGGGTGAAGAAAAACTGTTTTTT. This codes for CASRKRRGEEKLFF.